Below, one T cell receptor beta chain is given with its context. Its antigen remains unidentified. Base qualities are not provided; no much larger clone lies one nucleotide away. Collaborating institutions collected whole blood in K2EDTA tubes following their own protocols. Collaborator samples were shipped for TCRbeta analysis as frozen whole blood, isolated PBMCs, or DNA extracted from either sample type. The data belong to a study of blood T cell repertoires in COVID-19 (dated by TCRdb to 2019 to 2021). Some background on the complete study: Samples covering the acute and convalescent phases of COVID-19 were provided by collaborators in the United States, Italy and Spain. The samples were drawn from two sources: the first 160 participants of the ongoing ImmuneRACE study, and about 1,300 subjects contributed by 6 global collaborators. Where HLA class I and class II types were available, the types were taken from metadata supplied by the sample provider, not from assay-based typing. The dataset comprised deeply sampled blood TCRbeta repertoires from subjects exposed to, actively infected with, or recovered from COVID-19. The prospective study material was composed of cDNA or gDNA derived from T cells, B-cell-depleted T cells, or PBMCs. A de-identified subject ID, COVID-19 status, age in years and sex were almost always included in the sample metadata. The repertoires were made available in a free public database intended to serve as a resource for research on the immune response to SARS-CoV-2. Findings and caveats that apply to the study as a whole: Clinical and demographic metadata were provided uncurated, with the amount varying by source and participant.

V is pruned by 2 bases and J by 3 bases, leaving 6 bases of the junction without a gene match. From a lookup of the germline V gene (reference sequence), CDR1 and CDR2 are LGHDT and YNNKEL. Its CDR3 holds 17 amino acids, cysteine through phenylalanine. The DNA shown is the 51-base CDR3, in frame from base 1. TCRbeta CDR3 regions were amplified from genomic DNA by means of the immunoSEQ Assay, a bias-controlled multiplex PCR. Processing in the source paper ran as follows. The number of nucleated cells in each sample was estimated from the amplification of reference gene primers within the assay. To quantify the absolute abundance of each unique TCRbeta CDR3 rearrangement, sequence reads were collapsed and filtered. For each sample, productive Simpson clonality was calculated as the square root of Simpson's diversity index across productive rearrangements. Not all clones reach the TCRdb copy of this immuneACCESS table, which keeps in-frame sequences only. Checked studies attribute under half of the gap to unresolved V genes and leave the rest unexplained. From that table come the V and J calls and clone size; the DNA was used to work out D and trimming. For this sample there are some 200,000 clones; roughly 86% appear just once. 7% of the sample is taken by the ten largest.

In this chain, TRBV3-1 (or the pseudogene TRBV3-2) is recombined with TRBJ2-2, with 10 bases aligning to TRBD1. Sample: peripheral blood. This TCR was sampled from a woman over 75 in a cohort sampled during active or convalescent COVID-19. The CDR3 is CASSQLVDRGDTGELFF. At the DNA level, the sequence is TGTGCCAGCAGCCAACTCGTGGACAGGGGGGACACCGGGGAGCTGTTTTTT.